What follows describes a single T cell receptor beta chain. The sample comes from a study of blood T cell repertoires in COVID-19. Study-wide background: Some COVID-19 samples were acute and others convalescent; all came from the United States, Italy and Spain.

Clinical history reported by participants formed the basis on which cohorts were assigned. Two negative PCRs, clearance, or symptom resolution characterized the recovered Cohort 3 donors. Germline V gene lookup returns CDR1 SGHTA and CDR2 FQGTGA. The J segment lost 5 bases and the V segment lost 5 bases, leaving 10 bases of the junction unmatched. The CDR3 covers 15 residues. Sequenced by immunoSEQ multiplex PCR; TCRdb stores in-frame clones only, minus some. The sample carries roughly 220,000 clones, about 87% recorded once. The sample taken for sequencing was PBMCs or T cells enriched from blood (not recorded which). The source is a woman aged 25 to 39 who had recovered from COVID-19. V is TRBV7-3 and J is TRBJ2-5, with TRBD2 matching over 8 bases. Here the CDR3 reads CASSGLGTRGETQYF. As DNA, the CDR3 is TGTGCCAGCAGCGGGCTAGGGACTAGGGGGGAGACCCAGTACTTC.